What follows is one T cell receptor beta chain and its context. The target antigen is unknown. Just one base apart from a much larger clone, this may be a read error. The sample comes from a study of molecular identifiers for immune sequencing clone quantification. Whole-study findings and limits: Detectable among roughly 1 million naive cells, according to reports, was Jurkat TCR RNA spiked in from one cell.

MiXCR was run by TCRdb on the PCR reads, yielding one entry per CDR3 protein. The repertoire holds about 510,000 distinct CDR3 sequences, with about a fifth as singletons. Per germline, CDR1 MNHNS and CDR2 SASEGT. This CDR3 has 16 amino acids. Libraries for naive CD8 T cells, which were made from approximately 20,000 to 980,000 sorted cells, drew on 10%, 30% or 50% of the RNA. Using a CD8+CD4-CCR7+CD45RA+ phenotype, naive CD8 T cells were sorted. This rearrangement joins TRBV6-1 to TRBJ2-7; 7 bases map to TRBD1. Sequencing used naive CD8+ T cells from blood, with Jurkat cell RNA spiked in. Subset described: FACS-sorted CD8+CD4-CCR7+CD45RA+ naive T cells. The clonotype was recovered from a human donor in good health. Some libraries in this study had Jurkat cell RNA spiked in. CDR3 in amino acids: CASGDYRGHFRDEQYF. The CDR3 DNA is TGTGCCAGCGGTGACTACAGGGGCCACTTCCGGGACGAGCAGTACTTC.